A single TCR beta chain is shown here with its context. With 1 base clipped from V and 4 bases from J, the junction kept 5 bases outside the gene matches. CDR1 is SGDLS and CDR2 is YYNGEE in the germline V gene. This CDR3 has 14 residues. Primers included in the PCR were 60 Vbeta and 13 Jbeta primers. Data came from immunoSEQ multiplex PCR; TCRdb stores just in-frame clones and leaves some out. The listing contains 120,000 to 150,000 clones. The sample is drawn from a study of cytomegalovirus exposure and HLA in healthy donors. About the research overall: The early release's HLA-typed donors yielded 78 million or so unique TCRs.

Sample: PBMCs. The sequence was collected from a woman between 50 and 59 years old in good health and CMV-seronegative. This chain links TRBV9 with TRBJ2-7; 7 bases match TRBD2. As DNA, the CDR3 is TGTGCCAGCAGCGTAACGGGGGGAACGTACGAGCAGTACTTC. Translating gives CASSVTGGTYEQYF.